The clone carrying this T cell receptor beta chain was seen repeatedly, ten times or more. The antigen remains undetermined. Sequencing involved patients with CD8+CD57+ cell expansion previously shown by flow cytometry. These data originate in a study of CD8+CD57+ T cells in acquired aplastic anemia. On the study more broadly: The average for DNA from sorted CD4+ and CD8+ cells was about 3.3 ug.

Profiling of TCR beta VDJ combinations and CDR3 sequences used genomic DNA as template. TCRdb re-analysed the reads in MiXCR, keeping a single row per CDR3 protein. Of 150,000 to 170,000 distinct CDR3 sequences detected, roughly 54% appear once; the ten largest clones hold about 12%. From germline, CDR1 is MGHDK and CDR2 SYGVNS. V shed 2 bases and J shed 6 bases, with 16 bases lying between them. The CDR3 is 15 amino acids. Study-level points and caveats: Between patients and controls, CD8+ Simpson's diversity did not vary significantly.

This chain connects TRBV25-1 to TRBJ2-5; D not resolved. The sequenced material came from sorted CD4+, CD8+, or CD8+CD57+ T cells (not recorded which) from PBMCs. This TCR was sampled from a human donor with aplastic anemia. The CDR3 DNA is TGTGCCAGCAGTGAAAAGGACGCCACCCTGAAGACCCAGTACTTC. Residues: CASSEKDATLKTQYF.